Listed below are T cell receptor beta chains from one sample, sequenced in a study of blood T cell repertoires in COVID-19. Profiled with immunoSEQ multiplex PCR; TCRdb holds only in-frame clones, not every one. Of some 180,000 clones listed, 86% are singletons. Sequences were obtained from PBMCs or T cells enriched from blood (not recorded which). The receptors stem from a woman between 35 and 50 years old in a cohort exposed to, infected with or recovered from COVID-19 (not recorded which). Both conserved end residues are part of each CDR3. D genes are given only for firm matches. Clone size is stated in some rows and not others, as once, few, many or a class when expanded.

size: NA; J: TRBJ2-2; D: TRBD2; V: TRBV5-4; DNA: TGTGCCAGCAGCACGTACACTAGCGGGAGAGGCACCGGGGAGCTGTTTTTT; CDR3: CASSTYTSGRGTGELFF
size: NA; J: TRBJ1-1; D: TRBD1; V: TRBV9; DNA: TGTGCCAGCAGCGCCGGGACAGCCACTGAAGCTTTCTTT; CDR3: CASSAGTATEAFF
size: NA; J: TRBJ1-1; D: NA; V: TRBV5-6; DNA: TGTGCCAGCAGCTTTGGCCAGGGGTCCACTGAAGCTTTCTTT; CDR3: CASSFGQGSTEAFF
size: NA; J: TRBJ2-1; D: TRBD1; V: TRBV18; DNA: TGTGCCAGCTCACGGGGAGCAGGGACAGGTTACAATGAGCAGTTCTTC; CDR3: CASSRGAGTGYNEQFF
size: NA; J: TRBJ1-2; D: TRBD1; V: TRBV30; DNA: TGTGCCTGTTTATCCGCGGTGCTTTCCAACAGGGGGTATGGCTACACCTTC; CDR3: CACLSAVLSNRGYGYTF
size: NA; J: TRBJ2-2; D: NA; V: TRBV9; DNA: TGTGCCAGCAAACCGCAGGGAAACACCGGGGAGCTGTTTTTT; CDR3: CASKPQGNTGELFF
size: NA; J: TRBJ2-1; D: TRBD2; V: TRBV24-1; DNA: TGTGCCACCAGTGATTCGGGACTAGCGAAGAATGAGCAGTTCTTC; CDR3: CATSDSGLAKNEQFF
size: NA; J: TRBJ1-2; D: TRBD1; V: TRBV4-1; DNA: TGCGCCAGCAGCCACGGACAGGGTGTAGGCTATGGCTACACCTTC; CDR3: CASSHGQGVGYGYTF
size: NA; J: TRBJ1-4; D: TRBD1; V: TRBV6-2/TRBV6-3; DNA: TGTGCCAGCAGCACTCGAACAGGGGACGGTTTTTTT; CDR3: CASSTRTGDGFF
size: once; J: TRBJ1-2; D: TRBD1; V: TRBV11-2; DNA: TGTGCCAGCAGCTCAGGGGCCGGGACAGTCCTCCATGGCTACACCTTC; CDR3: CASSSGAGTVLHGYTF